This TCR beta chain was recorded in a study of T cell clusters in autoimmune cytopenias. Turning to the study itself: Per sample, median TRB depth was approximately 52,000 reads, yielding a median roughly 2,000 distinct clonotypes. Findings of the study overall: No experiment has yet validated the function of the T cell clusters defined in silico. TRB repertoire shifts in secondary cytopenia and chronic lymphocytic leukemia mostly reflected lymphoma, not autoimmunity. Physiological T cell clusters of healthy donors were apparently absent in primary autoimmune cytopenia patients.

Multiplex touch-down PCR amplified TRB using TRB-A and TRB-B pools in one tube. TCRdb processed the multiplex PCR reads again and assigns one entry to each CDR3 protein, with no DNA. The sample has approximately 7,000 distinct CDR3 sequences, and its top ten clones hold 3% to 4%. This clonotype is medium-sized by frequency. The antigen remains undetermined. TRB was amplified from approximately 230 ng of peripheral blood genomic DNA per sample. The CDR3 consists of 16 residues. Germline V gene sequence: CDR1 SGHNT, CDR2 YYREEE (reference sequence). The receptor comes from a human donor with an autoimmune cytopenia or autoimmune hepatitis (not recorded which). The V gene is TRBV5-4, the J gene TRBJ2-3; the TRBD2 assignment by TCRdb is unverifiable without DNA. The material sequenced was peripheral blood. CDR3 amino acids: CASSAGLAGATDTQYF.